The 29 T cell receptor beta chains reported below all come from one sample, sequenced in a study of human T cells and chemical hapten exposure. The time point here: patch test 1, 2 weeks after DPC sensitization. Treatment reported: therapeutic diphenylcyclopropenone sensitization with weekly scalp DPC. TCRdb passed the RACE reads through MiXCR, listing each CDR3 protein once. The table includes tens of thousands of distinct CDR3 sequences, 25% to 40% detected once. The material sequenced was whole blood, taken in connection with sensitization to the hapten diphenylcyclopropenone (DPC). The receptor set was obtained from a man between 40 and 49 years old with alopecia areata. Some clones in this sample may be carry-over from other donors' samples.

The chain uses TRBV5-1 and TRBJ1-1; no clear D gene. CDR1 SGHRS and CDR2 YFSETQ come from the germline V gene. V was trimmed by 3 bases and J by 7 bases, leaving 10 bases between them. The CDR3 loop spans 12 amino acids. CDR3 nucleotides: TGCGCCAGCAGCTCACGGACGGGTGAAGCTTTCTTT. Residues: CASSSRTGEAFF.

The chain is built from TRBV5-4 and TRBJ2-3, with unresolved D. Germline V gives CDR1 SGHNT, CDR2 YYREEE (reference sequence). The CDR3 consists of 13 residues. With 4 bases removed from V and 1 base from J, the gap between germline ends came to 7 bases. The CDR3 loop is CASSLPGTDTQYF. As DNA, the CDR3 is TGTGCCAGCAGCCTCCCAGGCACAGATACGCAGTATTTT. The full variable domain, in which reference TRBV5-4 and TRBJ2-3 provide the parts outside the CDR3, is ETGVTQSPTHLIKTRGQQVTLRCSSQSGHNTVSWYQQALGQGPQFIFQYYREEENGRGNFPPRFSGLQFPNYSSELNVNALELDDSALYLCASSLPGTDTQYFGPGTRLTVL.

This clonotype appeared a few times. The chain employs TRBV20-1 and TRBJ2-1; the D call may be TRBD1 or TRBD2 (5 bases each). The CDR3 runs to 13 residues. Trimming pared 5 bases from V and 5 bases from J, leaving 13 bases between. Germline values: CDR1 DFQATT, CDR2 SNEGSKA (reference sequence). Here the CDR3 reads CSAAGTSDNEQFF. The CDR3 region has the DNA TGCAGTGCTGCCGGGACGTCGGACAATGAGCAGTTCTTC.

The J gene is TRBJ2-1, the V gene TRBV7-2; 14 bases align to TRBD2. The CDR3 sequence is 17 residues long. Trimming at V came to 5 bases and at J to 6 bases, leaving 9 bases not matched to a gene. Germline CDR1 is SGHTA and CDR2 is FQGNSA. DNA for the CDR3: TGTGCCAGCAGCAGCGGACTAGCGGGGGGTGGGAGCAATGAGCAGTTCTTC. Encoded protein: CASSSGLAGGGSNEQFF. The variable domain in full, completed from reference TRBV7-2 and TRBJ2-1, reads GAGVSQSPSNKVTEKGKDVELRCDPISGHTALYWYRQSLGQGLEFLIYFQGNSAPDKSGLPSDRFSAERTGGSVSTLTIQRTQQEDSAVYLCASSSGLAGGGSNEQFFGPGTRLTVL.

J is TRBJ2-1 and V is TRBV3-1; D not certain. The ends were cut back, 4 bases at V and 10 bases at J, with 11 bases in the middle. Germline V gene sequence: CDR1 LGHDT, CDR2 YNNKEL (reference sequence). The CDR3 is 12 residues long. The CDR3 loop is CASSPRSPEQFF. CDR3 DNA: TGTGCCAGCAGCCCTCGAAGTCCGGAGCAGTTCTTC.

This clonotype has a handful of counts. The V call is TRBV7-8, the J call TRBJ2-1; unclear D gene. V was cut by 6 bases and J by 6 bases, with 18 bases left in between. CDR3 length equals 15 residues. CDR1 and CDR2 (germline): SGHVS, FQNEAQ. This chain's CDR3 is CASSITFFPGNEQFF. The CDR3 coding sequence is TGTGCCAGCAGTATCACCTTCTTCCCAGGCAATGAGCAGTTCTTC. Full variable domain (rest looked up from reference TRBV7-8 and TRBJ2-1): GAGVSQSPRYKVAKRGQDVALRCDPISGHVSLFWYQQALGQGPEFLTYFQNEAQLDKSGLPSDRFFAERPEGSVSTLKIQRTQQEDSAVYLCASSITFFPGNEQFFGPGTRLTVL.

Only one count was recorded for this clonotype. This chain joins TRBV13 and TRBJ2-3, with TRBD1 identical over 9 bases. The ends lost 4 bases at V and 4 bases at J; junction bases unmatched: 9. This CDR3 has 16 residues. CDR1 and CDR2 from the germline V gene are PRHDT and FYEKMQ (reference sequence). The CDR3 is CASSSLGTGRADTQYF. CDR3 sequence (DNA): TGTGCCAGCAGCTCCCTCGGGACAGGGAGGGCAGATACGCAGTATTTT.

This clonotype has more than one count but fewer than ten. The rearrangement joins TRBV7-3 to TRBJ2-1; 11 bases are shared with TRBD2. CDR3 length: 16 amino acids. CDR1 is SGHTA, CDR2 FQGTGA, per germline. J gave up 7 bases and V 2 bases, and 7 bases lay outside the gene matches. CDR3 sequence: CASSLVASGRLNEQFF. The CDR3 DNA sequence: TGTGCCAGCAGCTTAGTGGCTAGCGGGAGGTTAAATGAGCAGTTCTTC.

This clonotype has just a few counts. The rearrangement joins TRBV20-1 to TRBJ2-7, with 7 bases aligning to TRBD2. Unmatched junction bases numbered 1, after V lost 2 bases and J lost 3 bases. There are 12 residues in the CDR3. Per germline, CDR1 DFQATT and CDR2 SNEGSKA (reference sequence). The CDR3 coding sequence is TGCAGTGCTAGACTAGCGGACTACGAGCAGTACTTC. Protein sequence: CSARLADYEQYF.

The genes are TRBV7-9 and TRBJ2-1, with D unclear. Trimming removed 5 bases from V and 7 bases from J, with 6 bases in between. The germline gives CDR1 SEHNR, CDR2 FQNEAQ (reference sequence). The CDR3 totals 11 residues. CDR3 in DNA: TGTGCCAGCAGCCCCTTTAATGAGCAGTTCTTC. It yields the protein CASSPFNEQFF.

The table lists this clonotype with a few counts. The rearrangement joins TRBV9 to TRBJ1-4; no definite D call. CDR1 and CDR2 from the germline V gene are SGDLS and YYNGEE. Between the trimmed V and J ends, which lost 3 bases and 8 bases, there was a span of 14 bases. This CDR3 is built from 14 residues. CDR3 in DNA: TGTGCCAGCAGCGAGACCCAAGTTCCCGAAAAACTGTTTTTT. It codes for CASSETQVPEKLFF.

The chain recombines TRBV18 with TRBJ2-1; 8 bases align to TRBD2. Germline lookup yields CDR1 KGHSH and CDR2 LQKENI. Losses at the gene ends were 2 bases for V and 7 bases for J; bases not matched to a gene: 7. The CDR3 contains 15 residues. Here the CDR3 reads CASSPAVAGRNEQFF. The CDR3 DNA reads TGTGCCAGCTCACCAGCTGTAGCGGGGCGTAATGAGCAGTTCTTC.

V usage is TRBV3-1 and J usage is TRBJ1-4, with D hard to call. Trimming removed 2 bases at V and 5 bases at J, with 12 bases between. CDR3 size: 15 residues. In germline, CDR1 is LGHDT, CDR2 YNNKEL (reference sequence). CDR3 sequence: CASSQYGKLNEKLFF. The CDR3, as DNA: TGTGCCAGCAGCCAATATGGCAAACTCAATGAAAAACTGTTTTTT.

V and J are TRBV7-2 and TRBJ1-5; D not resolved. V dropped 0 bases and J dropped 13 bases, with 10 bases sitting between them. This CDR3 has 12 residues. Germline V gene data show CDR1 as SGHTA and CDR2 as FQGNSA. CDR3 DNA: TGTGCCAGCAGCTTAGCGGGAAAGGTTCAGCATTTT. This codes for CASSLAGKVQHF. Full variable domain (remainder filled in from reference TRBV7-2 and TRBJ1-5): GAGVSQSPSNKVTEKGKDVELRCDPISGHTALYWYRQSLGQGLEFLIYFQGNSAPDKSGLPSDRFSAERTGGSVSTLTIQRTQQEDSAVYLCASSLAGKVQHFGDGTRLSIL.

The count of this clonotype is one. V gene TRBV12-3 or TRBV12-4 combines with J gene TRBJ2-5; 8 positions match TRBD2. The CDR3 has 15 residues. Germline trimming cut 6 bases from V and 4 bases from J; bases unmatched to any gene: 10. In nucleotides, the CDR3 is TGTGCCAGCAGCCCCGCTGGGGCGGGAGGAGAGACCCAGTACTTC. It is translated as CASSPAGAGGETQYF.

There are a few counts of this clonotype. The CDR3: CASSPLGQGDEAFF. The CDR3, as DNA: TGTGCCAGCAGTCCCTTGGGACAGGGCGATGAAGCTTTCTTT. The rearrangement uses TRBV27 and TRBJ1-1; 9 bases fit TRBD1. The CDR3 length is 14 residues. CDR1 and CDR2 from the germline V gene are MNHEY and SMNVEV (reference sequence). J was trimmed by 7 bases and V by 5 bases; bases with no gene match: 8.

This clonotype was found once. This may be a read error, as it is one base from a much larger clone. The rearrangement uses TRBV2 and TRBJ1-1; TRBD1 matches at 8 bases. CDR3 length equals 13 residues. Germline CDR1 and CDR2: SNHLY and FYNNEI. The CDR3 here is CASKGTGYTETFF. The CDR3 bases are TGTGCCAGCAAAGGGACAGGTTACACTGAAACTTTCTTT.

CDR3: CSAGGGSDTQYF. The CDR3 coding sequence is TGCAGTGCAGGGGGTGGCTCAGATACGCAGTATTTT. V usage is TRBV20-1 and J usage is TRBJ2-3; weak D call: TRBD1 (6 bases). The ends were cut back, 6 bases at V and 4 bases at J, with 11 bases in the middle. This CDR3 spans 12 amino acids. Germline V CDR1 and CDR2: DFQATT, SNEGSKA (reference sequence).

This clonotype was recorded many times. V is TRBV10-2 and J is TRBJ1-2, with TRBD1 matching over 8 bases. Germline CDR1 reads WSHSY; CDR2 reads SAAADI. With 6 bases clipped from V and 8 bases from J, the junction kept 8 bases outside the gene matches. The length of the CDR3 is 13 residues. The chain's CDR3 is CASRLGQGVGYTF. As DNA, the CDR3 is TGCGCCAGCAGACTTGGACAGGGTGTAGGCTACACCTTC.

J is TRBJ2-1 and V is TRBV27, with 10 bases aligning to TRBD2. The germline V gene encodes CDR1 MNHEY and CDR2 SMNVEV (reference sequence). This CDR3 is 17 amino acids long. V trimming: 2 bases; J trimming: 8 bases; junction bases outside the gene matches: 12. DNA for the CDR3: TGTGCCAGCAGTTTACCCCCCTCTAGCGGGAGAGGATATGAGCAGTTCTTC. Translation gives CASSLPPSSGRGYEQFF.

V usage is TRBV7-2 and J usage is TRBJ1-1; no firm D call. The CDR3 covers 13 residues. CDR1 and CDR2 from the germline V gene are SGHTA and FQGNSA. Trimming shortened V by 1 base and J by 1 base, and 4 bases separated the two germline ends. The DNA for the CDR3 is TGTGCCAGCAGCTTAGGTGCGAACACTGAAGCTTTCTTT. It translates to CASSLGANTEAFF. The full variable domain, its missing parts supplied by reference TRBV7-2 and TRBJ1-1, is GAGVSQSPSNKVTEKGKDVELRCDPISGHTALYWYRQSLGQGLEFLIYFQGNSAPDKSGLPSDRFSAERTGGSVSTLTIQRTQQEDSAVYLCASSLGANTEAFFGQGTRLTVV.

This clonotype turned up a few times. The CDR3 protein is CASSYSKEGLLYEQYF. The CDR3 DNA reads as TGTGCCAGCAGTTACTCGAAGGAGGGACTCCTCTACGAGCAGTACTTC. V gene TRBV6-2 or TRBV6-3 combines with J gene TRBJ2-7, with D possibly being TRBD2 (6 bases). Trimming left V 0 bases short and J 3 bases short, with 15 bases between. Germline values: CDR1 MNHEY, CDR2 SVGEGT. CDR3 length: 16 amino acids.

This clonotype was seen more than once but under ten times. The chain couples TRBV28 to TRBJ1-6, with D perhaps matching TRBD1 (5 bases). Per the germline V gene, CDR1 is MDHEN and CDR2 is SYDVKM. This CDR3 region has 15 residues. Trimming removed 2 bases from V and 0 bases from J, with 5 bases in between. CDR3 sequence (DNA): TGTGCCAGCAGTTTAGACAGCTCCTATAATTCACCCCTCCACTTT. Translation: CASSLDSSYNSPLHF.

The chain recombines TRBV12-3 or TRBV12-4 with TRBJ2-7; 7 bases match TRBD1. V lost 1 base to trimming and J lost 2 bases; unmatched junction nucleotides: 5. The CDR3 is 15 amino acids. The CDR3 DNA is TGTGCCAGCAGTTTAGAAACAGGGGCTCCCTACGAGCAGTACTTC. Its translation is CASSLETGAPYEQYF.

This sequence joins TRBV14 and TRBJ2-1, with no clear D. The V gene's germline CDR1 is SGHDN and CDR2 FVKESK. The CDR3 sequence is 13 residues long. V lost 3 bases to trimming and J lost 6 bases, with 9 bases between them. Here the CDR3 DNA reads TGTGCCAGCAGCCATCCAGGCCCCAATGAGCAGTTCTTC. Its protein is CASSHPGPNEQFF.

This clonotype was observed a few times. The chain joins TRBV7-2 to TRBJ2-1; 9 bases agree with TRBD2. V lost 0 bases to trimming and J lost 4 bases; unmatched junction nucleotides: 4. Germline CDR1 SGHTA, CDR2 FQGNSA. The CDR3 contains 16 residues. The CDR3 loop is CASSLAITSGYNEQFF. CDR3 bases: TGTGCCAGCAGCTTAGCAATCACTAGCGGGTACAATGAGCAGTTCTTC.

The table lists this clonotype with a few counts. CDR3 region: CASTSGAGSYEQYF. The CDR3 bases are TGTGCCAGCACCTCAGGGGCAGGATCCTACGAGCAGTACTTC. This sequence joins TRBV6-2 or TRBV6-3 and TRBJ2-7; a possible D gene is TRBD1 (6 bases). Looked up from germline, CDR1 is MNHEY and CDR2 is SVGEGT. The CDR3 has 14 residues. Trimming pared 7 bases from V and 1 base from J, leaving 14 bases between.

The rearrangement joins TRBV6-5 to TRBJ2-1, with D perhaps matching TRBD2 (6 bases). The CDR3 sequence is 16 residues long. The V end lost 2 bases, the J end lost 5 bases, and 16 bases lay between the germline ends. CDR1 MNHEY and CDR2 SVGAGI come from the germline V gene. CDR3 DNA: TGTGCCAGCAGTTACAGCTTTAGCCTAGCGCACAATGAGCAGTTCTTC. Amino acids: CASSYSFSLAHNEQFF.

V is TRBV27 and J is TRBJ2-1; TRBD2 matches 12 bases. Germline V gene lookup returns CDR1 MNHEY and CDR2 SMNVEV (reference sequence). The ends lost 0 bases at V and 6 bases at J; junction bases unmatched: 18. The CDR3 consists of 21 residues. CDR3 region: CASSLSGLGLAGPTVVNEQFF. CDR3 nucleotide sequence: TGTGCCAGCAGTTTATCGGGGTTAGGACTAGCGGGGCCGACGGTTGTCAATGAGCAGTTCTTC.